What follows is one T cell receptor beta chain and its context. The junction had 7 bases not matched to a gene; V was cut back by 0 bases and J by 3 bases. CDR1 and CDR2 (germline): SGHTA, FQGTGA. The CDR3 has 16 residues. The data stem from a study of blood T cell repertoires in COVID-19. Only in-frame clones appear in the TCRdb table, and some are missing; sequencing was by immunoSEQ multiplex PCR. The table shows around 190,000 clones, with roughly 87% occurring only once. Source material: PBMCs or T cells enriched from blood (not recorded which). This receptor was taken from a man younger than 35 with acute COVID-19. V and J are TRBV7-3 and TRBJ1-1; 7 bases are a match to TRBD1. The chain's CDR3 is CASSLTGGGGDTEAFF. The CDR3 DNA sequence: TGTGCCAGCAGCTTAACAGGGGGCGGAGGGGACACTGAAGCTTTCTTT. The full variable domain, rest sourced from reference TRBV7-3 and TRBJ1-1, is GAGVSQTPSNKVTEKGKYVELRCDPISGHTALYWYRQSLGQGPEFLIYFQGTGAADDSGLPNDRFFAVRPEGSVSTLKIQRTERGDSAVYLCASSLTGGGGDTEAFFGQGTRLTVV.